The clone carrying this T cell receptor (beta chain) is a singleton in its sample. Antigen unknown. The PCR used 60 Vbeta and 13 Jbeta primers. The protocol was immunoSEQ multiplex PCR, while the TCRdb copy is restricted to in-frame clones and leaves out a portion. The table includes some 140,000 clones, roughly 70% detected once. CDR3 length: 13 residues. Trimming took off 3 bases at V and 4 bases at J, with 9 bases between the two ends. Germline V gene lookup returns CDR1 MDHEN and CDR2 SYDVKM. Unrecorded immune exposures were likely, despite nominal health at sampling. The data were taken from a study of cytomegalovirus exposure and HLA in healthy donors. Study conclusions and caveats: In a later analysis, DRB1 alleles had the most associated TCRs; HLA-C alleles the fewest.

The receptor was isolated from a young man in good health and CMV-seronegative. The material sequenced was PBMCs. J is TRBJ1-1 and V is TRBV28; perhaps TRBD1 as D (6 bases). The CDR3 loop is CASSFDRTTEAFF. DNA for the CDR3: TGTGCCAGCAGTTTCGACAGGACCACTGAAGCTTTCTTT. Together with reference TRBV28 and TRBJ1-1, the CDR3 gives the full variable domain: DVKVTQSSRYLVKRTGEKVFLECVQDMDHENMFWYRQDPGLGLRLIYFSYDVKMKEKGDIPEGYSVSREKKERFSLILESASTNQTSMYLCASSFDRTTEAFFGQGTRLTVV.